One sample yielded the 2 T cell receptor beta chains listed below, sequenced in a study of shared clonotypes between healthy human individuals. Sequenced by immunoSEQ multiplex PCR; TCRdb stores in-frame clones only, minus some. The data show about 1 million clones, about three quarters seen once. The sample was memory CD4+ T cells sorted from blood. Noted subset: CD45RA-negative fraction. These receptors all come from a man younger than 30 in good health.

This clone was picked up a small number of times. This rearrangement joins TRBV19 to TRBJ1-3; TRBD1 aligns across 9 bases. This CDR3 contains 15 residues. V lost 6 bases to trimming and J lost 2 bases; unmatched junction nucleotides: 5. Germline CDR1 reads LNHDA; CDR2 reads SQIVND (reference sequence). The CDR3 DNA reads as TGTGCCAGTAGCGCCGGGACAGGGCCTGGAAACACCATATATTTT. It codes for CASSAGTGPGNTIYF. Supplemented by reference TRBV19 and TRBJ1-3, the full variable domain reads DGGITQSPKYLFRKEGQNVTLSCEQNLNHDAMYWYRQDPGQGLRLIYYSQIVNDFQKGDIAEGYSVSREKKESFPLTVTSAQKNPTAFYLCASSAGTGPGNTIYFGEGSWLTVV.

J is TRBJ2-1 and V is TRBV18; the D is unclear. This CDR3 contains 16 residues. V was shortened by 0 bases and J by 2 bases, with 11 bases between the two germline ends. Per germline, CDR1 KGHSH and CDR2 LQKENI. This CDR3 reads CASSPPLVLTYNEQFF. Written as DNA, the CDR3 is TGTGCCAGCTCACCACCCCTAGTTCTGACCTACAATGAGCAGTTCTTC.